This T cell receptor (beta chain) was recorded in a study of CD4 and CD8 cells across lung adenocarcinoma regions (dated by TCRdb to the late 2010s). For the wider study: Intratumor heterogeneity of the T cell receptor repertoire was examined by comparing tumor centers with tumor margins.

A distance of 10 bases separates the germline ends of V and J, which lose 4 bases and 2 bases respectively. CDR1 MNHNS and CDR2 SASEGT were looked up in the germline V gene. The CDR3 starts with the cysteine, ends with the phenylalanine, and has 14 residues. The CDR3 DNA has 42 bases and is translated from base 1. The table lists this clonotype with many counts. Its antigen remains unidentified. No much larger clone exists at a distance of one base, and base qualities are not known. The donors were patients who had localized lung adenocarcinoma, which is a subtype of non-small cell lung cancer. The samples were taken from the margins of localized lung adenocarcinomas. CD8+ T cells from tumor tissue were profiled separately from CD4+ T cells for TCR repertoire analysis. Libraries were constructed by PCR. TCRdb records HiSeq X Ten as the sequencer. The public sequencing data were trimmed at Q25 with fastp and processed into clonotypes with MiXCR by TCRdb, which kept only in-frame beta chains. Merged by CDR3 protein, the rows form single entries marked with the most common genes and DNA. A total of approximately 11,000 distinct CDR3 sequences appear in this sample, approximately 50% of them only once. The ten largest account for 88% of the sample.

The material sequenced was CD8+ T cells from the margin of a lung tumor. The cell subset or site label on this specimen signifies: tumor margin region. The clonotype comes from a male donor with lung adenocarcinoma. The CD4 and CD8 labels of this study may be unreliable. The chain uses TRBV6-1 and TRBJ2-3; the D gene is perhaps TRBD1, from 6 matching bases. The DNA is TGTGCCAGCAGTGCCTGGGACAACACAGATACGCAGTATTTT. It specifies CASSAWDNTDTQYF.